This TCR beta chain originates from a study of shared clonotypes between healthy human individuals. A remark on this clone: Its antigen is as yet unknown.

Produced via immunoSEQ multiplex PCR; TCRdb's table is partial and in-frame only. The data show over 2 million clones, 90% to 95% seen once. Nashville, Tennessee was home to all donors, each a Caucasian adult. Study observations and caveats: Sharing across four donors was highest in naive CD4 (roughly 5%) and lowest in memory CD8 (about 0.4%).

Sequenced input: naive CD4+ T cells sorted from blood. Subset specified: CD45RA+ positively selected. This sequence was found in a man aged 18 to 35 in good health.

CDR3 sequence: CASSLGRGETQYF. In nucleotides, the CDR3 is TGTGCCAGCAGCTTAGGGCGGGGAGAGACCCAGTACTTC. The genes are TRBV11-2 and TRBJ2-5, with D possibly being TRBD2 (6 bases). Germline CDR1 reads SGHAT; CDR2 reads FQNNGV. The CDR3 spans 13 residues. Trimming pared 1 base from V and 4 bases from J, leaving 7 bases between.